This TCR beta chain emerged from a study of cytomegalovirus exposure and HLA in healthy donors. Study-level results: Earlier results showed most TCR beta V segments being productive about 87% or about 30% of the time. Diagnosis of cytomegalovirus status made by the classifier reportedly showed high specificity and sensitivity. Later, an analysis found that common viral pathogens appeared to be linked with several of the most significant clusters.

As for this clone: Its antigen is currently unknown.

Each donor's status was that of a healthy bone marrow donor. Germline V lookup: CDR1 LNHDA, CDR2 SQIVND (reference sequence). V shed 4 bases and J shed 2 bases, with 9 bases lying between them. CDR3 size: 14 residues. The PCR used 60 Vbeta and 13 Jbeta primers. Data came from immunoSEQ multiplex PCR; TCRdb stores just in-frame clones and leaves some out. The sample shows 140,000 or so clones, roughly 80% of them seen only once. The sequenced sample was PBMCs. The J gene is TRBJ1-5, the V gene TRBV19; possible D gene TRBD1, 5 bases. The TCR originated in a female donor in good health and CMV-seronegative. Written as DNA, the CDR3 is TGTGCCAGTAGTAGCAGGGTGGGCAATCAGCCCCAGCATTTT. Translation gives CASSSRVGNQPQHF.